Presented here are 13 T cell receptor beta chains from one specimen sequenced in a study of beta chain features in type 1 diabetes. The authors reverse transcribed all of the isolated RNA, so sequencing captured expressed TCRB transcripts. Sequencing used immunoSEQ multiplex PCR; TCRdb keeps in-frame clones, though not all of them. The table shows more than 300,000 clones, with 10% to 15% occurring only once. Material: naive CD4+ T cells from blood. These receptors were obtained from a young man in good health.

This clone was seen only a few times. The gene calls are TRBV18 and TRBJ2-7; the match to TRBD1 covers 10 bases. Trimming cost V 6 bases and J 5 bases; bases outside gene matches: 7. Germline-derived CDR1 and CDR2 are KGHSH and LQKENI. This CDR3 has 14 amino acids. Here the CDR3 reads CASSPRQGADEQYF. The CDR3 bases are TGTGCCAGCTCGCCCAGACAGGGGGCGGACGAGCAGTACTTC. Looking up the rest from reference TRBV18 and TRBJ2-7 gives the full variable domain: NAGVMQNPRHLVRRRGQEARLRCSPMKGHSHVYWYRQLPEEGLKFMVYLQKENIIDESGMPKERFSAEFPKEGPSILRIQQVVRGDSAAYFCASSPRQGADEQYFGPGTRLTVT.

This clone has just a few counts. The chain couples TRBV5-6 to TRBJ2-2; 7 bases are a match to TRBD1. Germline-derived CDR1 and CDR2 are SGHDT and YYEEEE. The V segment lost 9 bases and the J segment 4 bases; nucleotides outside the gene matches: 9. The CDR3 extends over 14 amino acids. This CDR3 is CATHRGRPTGELFF. CDR3 bases: TGTGCCACGCACAGGGGACGTCCCACCGGGGAGCTGTTTTTT. The whole variable domain, filled in from reference TRBV5-6 and TRBJ2-2, reads DAGVTQSPTHLIKTRGQQVTLRCSPKSGHDTVSWYQQALGQGPQFIFQYYEEEERQRGNFPDRFSGHQFPNYSSELNVNALLLGDSALYLCATHRGRPTGELFFGEGSRLTVL.

The chain joins TRBV28 to TRBJ1-1, with 8 bases identical to TRBD1. Germline CDR1 is MDHEN and CDR2 is SYDVKM. The CDR3 has 16 residues. V shed 4 bases and J 7 bases; nucleotides not matched to a gene: 14. CDR3 sequence reads: CASSSPGQVALVEAFF. CDR3 DNA sequence: TGTGCCAGCAGTTCACCGGGACAGGTAGCTCTAGTTGAAGCTTTCTTT. Together with reference TRBV28 and TRBJ1-1, the CDR3 gives the full variable domain: DVKVTQSSRYLVKRTGEKVFLECVQDMDHENMFWYRQDPGLGLRLIYFSYDVKMKEKGDIPEGYSVSREKKERFSLILESASTNQTSMYLCASSSPGQVALVEAFFGQGTRLTVV.

V is TRBV29-1 and J is TRBJ1-2, with 7 bases that match TRBD1. Trimming cost V 5 bases and J 5 bases; bases outside gene matches: 8. This CDR3 is built from 13 residues. Germline loops: CDR1 SQVTM, CDR2 ANQGSEA. CDR3 region: CSVRTGLEYGYTF. CDR3 nucleotide sequence: TGCAGCGTTCGGACAGGTTTGGAATATGGCTACACCTTC.

The rearrangement uses TRBV5-1 and TRBJ2-5, with D maybe TRBD2 (7 bases). Germline V gene lookup returns CDR1 SGHRS and CDR2 YFSETQ. The CDR3 runs to 16 residues. V lost 4 bases to trimming and J lost 2 bases, with 18 bases between them. The CDR3 bases are TGCGCCAGCAGCGTGACCCGAGGGGGGGCTCAAGAGACCCAGTACTTC. It specifies CASSVTRGGAQETQYF.

J is TRBJ1-2 and V is TRBV7-3, with a weak D call TRBD1 (6 bases). The V and J ends lost 5 bases and 6 bases respectively, with 16 bases between them. The CDR3 is 14 residues long. CDR1 is SGHTA and CDR2 is FQGTGA in the germline V gene. This chain's CDR3 is CASSRTGNGDGYTF. The CDR3, as DNA: TGTGCCAGCAGCCGTACAGGGAATGGAGATGGCTACACCTTC.

This clone has only a few counts. V usage is TRBV18 and J usage is TRBJ2-7, with 7 bases lining up with TRBD1. Losses at the gene ends were 1 base for V and 5 bases for J; bases not matched to a gene: 5. Germline V lookup: CDR1 KGHSH, CDR2 LQKENI. This CDR3 has 14 residues. CDR3 loop: CASSPRDSIHEQYF. The CDR3 nucleotides read TGTGCCAGCTCACCACGGGACAGTATCCACGAGCAGTACTTC.

The chain uses TRBV28 and TRBJ2-6; D perhaps matches TRBD1 (7 bases). CDR3 length: 18 amino acids. V was clipped by 5 bases and J by 1 base, with 18 bases between them. Germline V gene sequence: CDR1 MDHEN, CDR2 SYDVKM. The CDR3 loop reads CASSLTPRGASGANVLTF. CDR3 nucleotide sequence: TGTGCCAGCAGTCTAACCCCCAGGGGGGCATCTGGGGCCAACGTCCTGACTTTC.

This clone was picked up a small number of times. The rearrangement uses TRBV2 and TRBJ2-5; a weak D match, TRBD1 (6 bases). V was trimmed by 1 base and J by 5 bases, leaving 8 bases between them. This CDR3 contains 13 residues. Germline CDR1 and CDR2: SNHLY and FYNNEI. DNA of the CDR3: TGTGCCAGCAGTGAAGACAGGGTTGAGACCCAGTACTTC. This gives the protein CASSEDRVETQYF.

The genes are TRBV28 and TRBJ2-1, with 7 bases that match TRBD1. Unmatched junction bases numbered 14, after V lost 6 bases and J lost 6 bases. The length of the CDR3 is 16 residues. From germline, CDR1 is MDHEN and CDR2 SYDVKM. CDR3 nucleotide sequence: TGTGCCAGCAGCCCATATACAGGGGCGGCTCCCAATGAGCAGTTCTTC. It translates to CASSPYTGAAPNEQFF.

The rearrangement uses TRBV6-5 and TRBJ1-5; D is possibly TRBD1 (5 bases). This CDR3 region has 14 residues. V was pared by 2 bases and J by 6 bases, with 11 bases between. CDR1 and CDR2 (germline): MNHEY, SVGAGI. The CDR3 region is CASSYGSGSQPQHF. In DNA, the CDR3 is TGTGCCAGCAGTTACGGGTCAGGGTCTCAGCCCCAGCATTTT.

The DNA for the CDR3 is TGTGCCACCAGCAGGGGGGGGAGGGCCGGGGAGCTGTTTTTT. This translates into CATSRGGRAGELFF. V gene TRBV15 combines with J gene TRBJ2-2; 7 nucleotides line up with TRBD2. V shed 3 bases, J shed 6 bases, and the junction held 4 bases outside the gene matches. This CDR3 region has 14 residues. Germline-derived CDR1 and CDR2 are LNHNV and YYDKDF (reference sequence).

This clone occurred a few times. The chain employs TRBV5-7 and TRBJ2-2; D is undetermined. TRBV5-7 qualifies as an ORF whose function is uncertain. The CDR3 extends over 13 amino acids. Trimming removed 10 bases from V and 9 bases from J, with 19 bases in between. The CDR3 protein is CAGQRLRSRELFF. Here the CDR3 DNA reads TGTGCCGGCCAGAGGCTCCGATCAAGGGAGCTGTTTTTT.